These 9 T cell receptor beta chains were sequenced from one sample in a study of shared clonotypes between healthy human individuals. TCRdb's table, derived via immunoSEQ multiplex PCR, lists solely in-frame clones and lacks some. The table records more than 500,000 clones, approximately 95% of them present only once. The sample was naive CD4+ T cells sorted from blood. Noted subset: CD45RA+ positively selected. These receptors originate from a woman in her twenties or thirties in good health.

J is TRBJ2-2 and V is TRBV25-1; 9 nucleotides line up with TRBD1. Germline V lookup: CDR1 MGHDK, CDR2 SYGVNS. This CDR3 is 16 amino acids long. J gave up 4 bases and V 7 bases, and 10 bases lay outside the gene matches. The CDR3 bases are TGTGCCAGCAATAATCCGGGACAGGGTGCCACCGGGGAGCTGTTTTTT. Amino acid sequence: CASNNPGQGATGELFF.

This chain uses TRBV28 with TRBJ1-1; no firm D call. This CDR3 region has 14 residues. Germline CDR1 MDHEN, CDR2 SYDVKM. Trimming removed 6 bases at V and 5 bases at J, with 16 bases between. The CDR3 coding sequence is TGTGCCAGCAGCCCGAGACGACATTTTACTGAAGCTTTCTTT. Translated: CASSPRRHFTEAFF.

The J gene is TRBJ1-1, the V gene TRBV5-5; D remains ambiguous. Trimming stripped 1 base from V and 1 base from J, with 11 bases between. Germline loops: CDR1 SGHKS, CDR2 YYEKEE (reference sequence). The CDR3 length is 15 residues. CDR3 protein: CASSLTTTANTEAFF. CDR3 DNA: TGTGCCAGCAGCTTGACAACCACAGCGAACACTGAAGCTTTCTTT. The full variable domain, its missing parts supplied by reference TRBV5-5 and TRBJ1-1, is DAGVTQSPTHLIKTRGQQVTLRCSPISGHKSVSWYQQVLGQGPQFIFQYYEKEERGRGNFPDRFSARQFPNYSSELNVNALLLGDSALYLCASSLTTTANTEAFFGQGTRLTVV.

This clone was observed once. V gene TRBV2 combines with J gene TRBJ2-3; the match to TRBD2 covers 7 bases. From germline, CDR1 is SNHLY and CDR2 FYNNEI. Trimming cost V 7 bases and J 1 base; bases outside gene matches: 17. The CDR3 is made up of 18 amino acids. CDR3 DNA sequence: TGTGCCAGCAAACAAAGCCTAGCGGAGCGTCGCGGCACAGATACGCAGTATTTT. Translated, it gives CASKQSLAERRGTDTQYF.

The chain links TRBV2 to TRBJ2-7; 9 positions agree with TRBD1. Losses at the gene ends were 7 bases for V and 8 bases for J; bases not matched to a gene: 6. The germline V gene has CDR1 SNHLY and CDR2 FYNNEI. This CDR3 region has 12 residues. For the CDR3, the DNA is TGTGCCAGCACGCGGGACAGGGTACAGCAGTACTTC. It is translated as CASTRDRVQQYF.

The chain joins TRBV12-2 to TRBJ2-7. TRBV12-2 represents a pseudogene. This CDR3 region has 15 residues. This CDR3 is CASRLAMASEYEQYF. The CDR3 DNA sequence: TGTGCAAGTCGCTTAGCTATGGCGTCAGAGTACGAGCAGTACTTC.

The CDR3 DNA sequence: TGCGCCAGCAGCTACCGGGACGGCACTGAAGCTTTCTTT. Its translation is CASSYRDGTEAFF. The rearrangement links TRBV5-1 to TRBJ1-1, with a possible D match to TRBD1 (5 bases). Germline loops: CDR1 SGHRS, CDR2 YFSETQ. The CDR3 spans 13 residues. V was shortened by 3 bases and J by 4 bases, with 10 bases between the two germline ends.

V gene TRBV28 combines with J gene TRBJ2-1; D ambiguous. The V gene's germline CDR1 is MDHEN and CDR2 SYDVKM. The V and J ends lost 4 bases and 8 bases respectively, with 9 bases between them. The CDR3 loop spans 12 amino acids. The CDR3 is CASSYLGYEQFF. The CDR3 region has the DNA TGTGCCAGCAGTTACTTGGGCTATGAGCAGTTCTTC.

This sequence joins TRBV5-1 and TRBJ2-3; a weak D match, TRBD1 (5 bases). Germline V gene sequence: CDR1 SGHRS, CDR2 YFSETQ. CDR3 size: 14 residues. The V end lost 4 bases, the J end lost 0 bases, and 9 bases lay between the germline ends. CDR3 DNA: TGCGCCAGCAGCCAGGACACGAGCACAGATACGCAGTATTTT. It specifies CASSQDTSTDTQYF.